This TCR beta chain originates from a study of neurological immune-mediated disorders. Study-wide findings and caveats: None of the CDR3 amino acid sequences of expanded clones recurred across subjects, suggesting private repertoires in all groups. HTLV-1-associated myelopathy displayed the greatest TCR clonal expansion, and multiple sclerosis exhibited the smallest, lower than that of healthy controls.

The sorted libraries started from about 950,000 CD4+ or CD8+ T cells. The making of cDNA relied on 5'RACE with 10-nucleotide random UMIs. TCRdb processed the 5' RACE reads anew with MiXCR; each CDR3 protein has one entry. Of some 27,000 distinct CDR3 sequences in the sample, less than 25% were seen once. V was shortened by 4 bases and J by 4 bases, with 14 bases between the two germline ends. CDR1 is SGHRS and CDR2 is YFSETQ in the germline V gene. There are 14 residues in the CDR3. This clonotype was seen many times. What it binds is not known. The receptor was isolated from a man aged 45-65 years with HTLV-1-associated myelopathy (HAM/TSP). J is TRBJ1-2 and V is TRBV5-1; possible D gene TRBD1, 5 bases. The sequenced sample was CD4+ T cells from blood. The CDR3 loop is CASSPGTRSYGYTF. In nucleotides, the CDR3 is TGCGCCAGCAGCCCTGGGACCCGGAGCTATGGCTACACCTTC.